What follows describes a single T cell receptor beta chain. Produced via immunoSEQ multiplex PCR; TCRdb's table is partial and in-frame only. In the table there are fewer than 150,000 clones, about 91% of which are singletons. The record originates from a study of Tregs in tolerant kidney transplant recipients. Germline values: CDR1 GTSNPN, CDR2 SVGIG (reference sequence). The CDR3 is 15 residues long. V shed 3 bases and J shed 2 bases, with 17 bases lying between them. CD4+CD25+CD127- Tregs, CD4+CD25- non-Tregs, CD4 and CD8 cells were sorted. The sequenced sample was CD4+ T cells from blood. The J gene is TRBJ2-7, the V gene TRBV30; D is undetermined. This TCR was sampled from a human donor in good health. CDR3 nucleotide sequence: TGTGCCTGGAGCCTAGATGCGAACTACGCCTACGAGCAGTACTTC. This translates into CAWSLDANYAYEQYF.